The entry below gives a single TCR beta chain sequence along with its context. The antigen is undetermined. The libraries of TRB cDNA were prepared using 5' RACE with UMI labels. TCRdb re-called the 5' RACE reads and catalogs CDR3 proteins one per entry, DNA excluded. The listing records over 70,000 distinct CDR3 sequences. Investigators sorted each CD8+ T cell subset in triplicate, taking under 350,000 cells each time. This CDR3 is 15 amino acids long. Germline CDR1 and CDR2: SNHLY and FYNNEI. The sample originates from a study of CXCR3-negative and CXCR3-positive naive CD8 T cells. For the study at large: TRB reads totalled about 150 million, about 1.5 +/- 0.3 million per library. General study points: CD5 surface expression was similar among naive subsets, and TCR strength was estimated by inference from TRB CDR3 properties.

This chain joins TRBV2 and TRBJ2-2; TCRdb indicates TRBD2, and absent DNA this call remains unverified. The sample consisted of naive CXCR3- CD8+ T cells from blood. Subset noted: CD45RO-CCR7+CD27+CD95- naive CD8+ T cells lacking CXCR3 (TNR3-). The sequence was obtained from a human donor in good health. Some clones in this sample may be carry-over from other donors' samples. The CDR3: CASAGREDNTGELFF.